Listed below are T cell receptor beta chains from one sample, sequenced in a study of CD8 T cells in ankylosing spondylitis. Each CDR3 protein gets one entry after TCRdb re-called the 5' RACE reads with MiXCR. Of some 120,000 distinct CDR3 sequences in the sample, roughly 13% were seen once. What was sequenced was blood, either unsorted or a sorted T cell fraction (not recorded which). The receptors were sampled from a female donor with ankylosing spondylitis or in good health (not recorded which). Each CDR3 is given with its conserved first and last residue. The D gene is left open where the match is weak. Some rows have no size entry. The others give once, few or many, or a class for an expanded clone.

V	J	D	size	CDR3	DNA
TRBV5-5	TRBJ2-7	TRBD1	.	CASSLTGTGAYEQYF	TGTGCCAGCAGCTTGACCGGGACAGGGGCCTACGAGCAGTACTTC
TRBV18	TRBJ2-3	.	few	CASSQEQGGRDTQYF	TGTGCCAGCTCACAGGAACAGGGCGGTCGAGATACGCAGTATTTT
TRBV5-1	TRBJ1-6	.	.	CASPKNHSPLHF	TGCGCCAGCCCTAAGAACCATTCACCCCTCCACTTT
TRBV21-1	TRBJ2-1	.	few	CASSKYHREGGLAGPSYNEQFF	TGTGCCAGCAGCAAGTACCACAGGGAGGGAGGGCTAGCGGGGCCCTCATACAATGAGCAGTTCTTC
TRBV7-2	TRBJ1-1	.	many	CASSYLEGNTEAFF	TGTGCCAGCAGCTACCTAGAGGGGAACACTGAAGCTTTCTTT
TRBV5-6	TRBJ1-5	TRBD1	.	CASSFGTGGWQPQHF	TGTGCCAGCAGCTTTGGGACAGGGGGCTGGCAGCCCCAGCATTTT
TRBV7-9	TRBJ1-3	TRBD1	.	CASSGLQGYSGNTIYF	TGTGCCAGCAGCGGACTACAGGGGTACTCTGGAAACACCATATATTTT
TRBV5-1	TRBJ2-5	TRBD2	.	CASRYSGGGETQYF	TGCGCCAGCAGATATAGCGGGGGCGGAGAGACCCAGTACTTC
TRBV27	TRBJ2-5	.	.	CASREAGTKATQYF	TGTGCCAGCAGGGAAGCCGGGACGAAGGCGACCCAGTACTTC
TRBV2	TRBJ2-7	TRBD2	.	CASSVGLAGGPYEQYF	TGTGCCAGCAGTGTAGGACTAGCGGGAGGGCCGTACGAGCAGTACTTC
TRBV12-3/TRBV12-4	TRBJ2-7	TRBD1	many	CASGTGSYEQYF	TGTGCCAGCGGGACAGGCTCCTACGAGCAGTACTTC
TRBV10-3	TRBJ2-5	TRBD2	many	CAISESWREVSQTQYF	TGTGCCATCAGTGAGTCGTGGCGGGAGGTGTCGCAGACCCAGTACTTC
TRBV6-5	TRBJ1-2	TRBD1	few	CASSQDRVGYGYTF	TGTGCCAGCAGTCAGGACAGGGTGGGGTATGGCTACACCTTC
TRBV7-8	TRBJ1-1	.	many	CASSPQAADTEAFF	TGTGCCAGCAGCCCCCAGGCCGCCGACACTGAAGCTTTCTTT
TRBV15	TRBJ2-3	TRBD2	many	CATNPSGRTDTQYF	TGTGCCACCAATCCTAGCGGGAGGACAGATACGCAGTATTTT
TRBV6-1	TRBJ1-3	.	few	CASNGAGRSGNTIYF	TGTGCCAGCAATGGGGCGGGACGGTCTGGAAACACCATATATTTT
TRBV5-1	TRBJ2-5	.	.	CASSLGTPLTQETPYF	TGCGCCAGCTCCCTGGGGACTCCTCTAACTCAAGAGACCCCGTACTTC
TRBV6-2/TRBV6-3	TRBJ2-7	.	.	CASSYSHNAYEQYF	TGTGCCAGCAGTTACTCGCACAACGCCTACGAGCAGTACTTC
TRBV5-1	TRBJ2-7	TRBD1	.	CASSLTGAAYEQYF	TGCGCCAGCAGCTTGACAGGGGCCGCCTACGAGCAGTACTTC
TRBV29-1	TRBJ2-2	.	.	CSVDEGISTGELFF	TGCAGCGTTGACGAGGGAATCTCCACCGGGGAGCTGTTTTTT
TRBV2	TRBJ1-2	.	.	CASSTQVTANYGYTF	TGTGCCAGCAGTACACAGGTGACAGCTAACTATGGCTACACCTTC
TRBV29-1	TRBJ1-2	.	many	CSVGGGDYYGYTF	TGCAGCGTTGGGGGAGGGGATTACTATGGCTACACCTTC